Shown below are 28 T cell receptor beta chains from a single sample sequenced in a study of T cells in tuberculosis. Here immunoSEQ multiplex PCR was the method, and the copy in TCRdb shows in-frame clones only, minus some. The sample records around 60,000 clones, 81% being singletons. Sorting used thawed, overnight-rested PBMC stained with anti-CD3, a viability dye and GMM-loaded CD1B tetramer. The lipid loaded on the CD1B tetramers was C32 glucose monomycolate from Rhodococcus equi. Sequencing was performed on CD1b-GMM tetramer-negative cells sorted from PBMCs. The receptors originated from an adult woman with latent tuberculosis.

The chain is built from TRBV2 and TRBJ2-7, with 9 bases matching TRBD1. Germline trimming cut 6 bases from V and 5 bases from J; bases unmatched to any gene: 8. This CDR3 has 14 residues. CDR1 and CDR2 from the germline V gene are SNHLY and FYNNEI. This CDR3 reads CASRPRDRADEQYF. DNA of the CDR3: TGTGCCAGCAGACCCCGGGACAGGGCTGACGAGCAGTACTTC.

The chain carries TRBV5-1 and TRBJ1-4; D gene uncertain. The CDR3 is made up of 16 amino acids. Trimming pared 1 base from V and 3 bases from J, leaving 13 bases between. Germline CDR1 reads SGHRS; CDR2 reads YFSETQ. CDR3 sequence reads: CASSLISEGPNEKLFF. CDR3 DNA: TGCGCCAGCAGCTTGATCTCTGAGGGCCCTAATGAAAAACTGTTTTTT. Combining the CDR3 with reference TRBV5-1 and TRBJ1-4 gives the whole variable domain KAGVTQTPRYLIKTRGQQVTLSCSPISGHRSVSWYQQTPGQGLQFLFEYFSETQRNKGNFPGRFSGRQFSNSRSEMNVSTLELGDSALYLCASSLISEGPNEKLFFGSGTQLSVL.

The chain is built from TRBV6-5 and TRBJ2-1, with 10 bases lining up with TRBD2. CDR1 MNHEY and CDR2 SVGAGI come from the germline V gene. The CDR3 covers 14 residues. V dropped 5 bases and J dropped 9; count of bases not matched to a gene: 7. The CDR3 reads CASSSGRAFVEQFF. The CDR3 DNA reads as TGTGCCAGCAGTAGCGGGAGGGCCTTCGTTGAGCAGTTCTTC.

V usage is TRBV7-2 and J usage is TRBJ1-4; D remains ambiguous. This CDR3 is built from 15 residues. The V gene's germline CDR1 is SGHTA and CDR2 FQGNSA. V was trimmed by 1 base and J by 5 bases, leaving 11 bases between them. As DNA, the CDR3 is TGTGCCAGCAGCTTAGATCTAGCCCCGAATGAAAAACTGTTTTTT. It codes for CASSLDLAPNEKLFF.

This clone was counted a few times. The chain links TRBV28 to TRBJ2-7; 10 bases agree with TRBD1. V gave up 2 bases and J gave up 4 bases; unmatched junction bases: 5. This CDR3 has 15 residues. Per germline, CDR1 MDHEN and CDR2 SYDVKM. For the CDR3, the DNA is TGTGCCAGCAGTTTAGGGAGGACAGGGGGTTACGAGCAGTACTTC. This translates into CASSLGRTGGYEQYF.

This clone was observed once. The chain joins TRBV2 to TRBJ2-3, with 10 positions matching TRBD1. There are 14 residues in the CDR3. From germline, CDR1 is SNHLY and CDR2 FYNNEI. V was clipped by 8 bases and J by 3 bases; unmatched bases: 5. The CDR3 coding sequence is TGTGCCAGCCAAGACAGGGGGCCGACAGATACGCAGTATTTT. This codes for CASQDRGPTDTQYF.

The V call is TRBV5-1, the J call TRBJ2-7, with TRBD2 as a possible D gene (6 bases). Germline loops: CDR1 SGHRS, CDR2 YFSETQ. This CDR3 has 17 residues. V dropped 3 bases and J dropped 1 base, with 20 bases sitting between them. This chain's CDR3 is CASSSPRPGVGSYEQYF. The CDR3 region has the DNA TGCGCCAGCAGCTCTCCCCGCCCGGGGGTAGGTTCCTACGAGCAGTACTTC.

V gene TRBV19 combines with J gene TRBJ2-7; 14 nucleotides match TRBD2. Trimming removed 3 bases from V and 3 bases from J; junction bases left unmatched: 4. From germline, CDR1 is LNHDA and CDR2 SQIVND (reference sequence). The CDR3 is 16 residues long. CDR3 in DNA: TGTGCCAGTAGTATCCCTGGGACTAGCGGGAGCTACGAGCAGTACTTC. It encodes CASSIPGTSGSYEQYF.

The gene calls are TRBV7-9 and TRBJ1-4, with D hard to call. The CDR3 totals 12 residues. CDR1 is SEHNR and CDR2 is FQNEAQ in the germline V gene (reference sequence). V was clipped by 1 base and J by 7 bases, with 4 bases between them. CDR3: CASSLDSEKLFF. CDR3 nucleotides: TGTGCCAGCAGCTTAGATAGTGAAAAACTGTTTTTT.

The chain recombines TRBV4-1 with TRBJ1-1; 10 nucleotides agree with TRBD1. Losses at the gene ends were 0 bases for V and 3 bases for J; bases not matched to a gene: 7. This CDR3 spans 17 amino acids. Germline CDR1 MGHRA, CDR2 YSYEKL. CDR3 coding DNA: TGCGCCAGCAGCCAAGACGGACAGGGGGTTCGGGACACTGAAGCTTTCTTT. Protein: CASSQDGQGVRDTEAFF.

This chain connects TRBV7-8 to TRBJ2-2, with 7 bases lining up with TRBD1. Germline V gives CDR1 SGHVS, CDR2 FQNEAQ. CDR3 length: 15 amino acids. With 5 bases clipped from V and 5 bases from J, the junction kept 8 bases outside the gene matches. CDR3 sequence: CASSLRQGRTGELFF. The DNA for the CDR3 is TGTGCCAGCAGCCTCCGACAGGGAAGAACCGGGGAGCTGTTTTTT.

The rearrangement joins TRBV18 to TRBJ2-7; TRBD1 agrees at 9 bases. V shed 2 bases, J shed 0 bases, and the junction held 5 bases outside the gene matches. CDR1 and CDR2 from the germline V gene are KGHSH and LQKENI. This CDR3 is built from 16 residues. The chain's CDR3 is CASSPVMGQGSYEQYF. CDR3 DNA: TGTGCCAGCTCACCAGTCATGGGACAGGGCTCCTACGAGCAGTACTTC. Drawing the rest from reference TRBV18 and TRBJ2-7, the complete variable domain is NAGVMQNPRHLVRRRGQEARLRCSPMKGHSHVYWYRQLPEEGLKFMVYLQKENIIDESGMPKERFSAEFPKEGPSILRIQQVVRGDSAAYFCASSPVMGQGSYEQYFGPGTRLTVT.

This clone turned up a few times. CDR3 residues: CASSLDRVVGGYTF. In nucleotides, the CDR3 is TGCGCCAGCAGCCTTGACAGGGTAGTTGGGGGCTACACCTTC. The gene calls are TRBV4-1 and TRBJ1-2, with 7 bases fitting TRBD1. This CDR3 spans 14 amino acids. With 4 bases clipped from V and 8 bases from J, the junction kept 10 bases outside the gene matches. The germline CDR1 and CDR2 sequences are MGHRA and YSYEKL.

This chain connects TRBV5-4 to TRBJ1-1; 8 nucleotides align to TRBD1. The CDR3 spans 13 residues. Losses at the gene ends were 4 bases for V and 5 bases for J; bases not matched to a gene: 4. Germline assignment: CDR1 SGHNT and CDR2 YYREEE (reference sequence). DNA of the CDR3: TGTGCCAGCAGCAGGACAGGGCGGACTGAAGCTTTCTTT. Translated: CASSRTGRTEAFF.

The rearrangement links TRBV23-1 to TRBJ2-5; 7 nucleotides match TRBD1. TRBV23-1 is placed among ORFs of uncertain function. V dropped 0 bases and J dropped 4; count of bases not matched to a gene: 17. The CDR3 has 19 residues. The chain's CDR3 is CASSQSGIDREIWGETQYF. DNA of the CDR3: TGCGCCAGCAGTCAATCGGGGATCGACAGGGAAATTTGGGGAGAGACCCAGTACTTC.

The chain combines TRBV19 with TRBJ2-1; a weak D match, TRBD2 (6 bases). CDR3 length equals 14 residues. V was cut by 3 bases and J by 3 bases, with 9 bases left in between. CDR1 and CDR2 (germline): LNHDA, SQIVND (reference sequence). The DNA for the CDR3 is TGTGCCAGTAGTATCTCTAGCGTCTACAATGAGCAGTTCTTC. Encoded protein: CASSISSVYNEQFF. Full variable domain (missing parts from reference TRBV19 and TRBJ2-1): DGGITQSPKYLFRKEGQNVTLSCEQNLNHDAMYWYRQDPGQGLRLIYYSQIVNDFQKGDIAEGYSVSREKKESFPLTVTSAQKNPTAFYLCASSISSVYNEQFFGPGTRLTVL.

This chain connects TRBV9 to TRBJ2-3, with 9 bases lining up with TRBD2. The junction had 6 bases not matched to a gene; V was cut back by 0 bases and J by 1 base. CDR3 length: 17 amino acids. Germline V gene sequence: CDR1 SGDLS, CDR2 YYNGEE. The CDR3 DNA sequence: TGTGCCAGCAGCGTAGGCGGGGGGGCCGGGGGCACAGATACGCAGTATTTT. This gives the protein CASSVGGGAGGTDTQYF.

This sequence joins TRBV4-2 and TRBJ2-2, with 10 nucleotides matching TRBD1. The V segment lost 4 bases and the J segment 3 bases; nucleotides outside the gene matches: 2. Per germline, CDR1 LGHNA and CDR2 YNFKEQ. CDR3 length: 15 residues. The CDR3 coding sequence is TGTGCCAGCAGCCCGGGGACAGGGGACACCGGGGAGCTGTTTTTT. Its protein is CASSPGTGDTGELFF.

This clone was detected a few times. Other DNA sequences in this specimen translate into the identical CDR3. The chain joins TRBV19 to TRBJ1-1; no clear D. Germline V gene data show CDR1 as LNHDA and CDR2 as SQIVND (reference sequence). The CDR3 covers 14 residues. V shed 3 bases and J shed 1 base, with 9 bases lying between them. The DNA of the CDR3 is TGTGCCAGTAGTATCAATCGAGGGAACACTGAAGCTTTCTTT. As protein: CASSINRGNTEAFF.

V usage is TRBV5-1 and J usage is TRBJ2-7; 11 bases map to TRBD1. V lost 0 bases to trimming and J lost 4 bases; unmatched junction nucleotides: 12. The CDR3 totals 18 residues. Germline V CDR1 and CDR2: SGHRS, YFSETQ. CDR3 nucleotide sequence: TGCGCCAGCAGCTTGGCCGGGGACAGGGGGTCCCCCTCGTACGAGCAGTACTTC. Translating it yields CASSLAGDRGSPSYEQYF.

CDR3 nucleotide sequence: TGTGCCAGCTCCCTGCAGGGATCCACTGAAGCTTTCTTT. Protein product: CASSLQGSTEAFF. The chain combines TRBV18 with TRBJ1-1; TRBD1 might be the D (5 bases). V was trimmed by 6 bases and J by 4 bases, leaving 12 bases between them. The CDR3 covers 13 residues. CDR1 and CDR2 (germline): KGHSH, LQKENI.

This clone turned up a few times. The rearrangement links TRBV5-6 to TRBJ2-3; D not certain. V shed 6 bases and J shed 3 bases, with 20 bases lying between them. Germline CDR1 SGHDT, CDR2 YYEEEE. The CDR3 loop spans 16 amino acids. The CDR3 DNA sequence: TGTGCCAGCACCCTCTCCAACATGGGCTTGACAGATACGCAGTATTTT. This sequence encodes CASTLSNMGLTDTQYF.

The chain is built from TRBV27 and TRBJ1-2, with 9 bases matching TRBD1. The CDR3 covers 13 residues. The trim removed 6 bases at V and 7 bases at J, leaving 6 bases unmatched. CDR1 is MNHEY and CDR2 is SMNVEV in the germline V gene (reference sequence). The CDR3 region is CASRGQGGSGYTF. Here the CDR3 DNA reads TGTGCCAGCAGGGGACAGGGTGGTTCTGGCTACACCTTC.

This chain uses TRBV4-2 with TRBJ1-2, with 9 bases matching TRBD1. V dropped 4 bases and J dropped 3; count of bases not matched to a gene: 6. CDR3 length: 15 amino acids. Per the germline V gene, CDR1 is LGHNA and CDR2 is YNFKEQ. The CDR3 loop reads CASSPQGAGDYGYTF. The CDR3 DNA follows: TGTGCCAGCAGCCCACAGGGGGCCGGGGACTATGGCTACACCTTC.

On this clone: A read error may produce the germline difference seen at one junction end. The chain carries TRBV29-1 and TRBJ1-4; possibly TRBD1 for D (6 bases). This CDR3 region has 11 residues. Germline V CDR1 and CDR2: SQVTM, ANQGSEA. The CDR3 spells CSVALLQGMIF. In nucleotides, the CDR3 is TGCAGCGTAGCCCTCCTGCAGGGGATGATTTTT.

The count of this clone is one. The V gene is TRBV6-1, the J gene TRBJ2-5, with 7 bases identical to TRBD2. Germline CDR1 is MNHNS and CDR2 is SASEGT. V lost 3 bases and J lost 7; bases outside the gene matches: 5. The CDR3 covers 13 residues. Here the CDR3 DNA reads TGTGCCAGCAGTGACGGTCCGGGGGGGACCCAGTACTTC. As protein: CASSDGPGGTQYF.

The chain recombines TRBV30 with TRBJ1-5; no reliable D call. Germline V CDR1 and CDR2: GTSNPN, SVGIG (reference sequence). This CDR3 is built from 14 residues. Trimming took 2 bases from V and 3 from J, leaving 11 bases between them. In DNA form, the CDR3 reads TGTGCCTGGAGTCACGGGGAATTCAATCAGCCCCAGCATTTT. This codes for CAWSHGEFNQPQHF.

The V and J genes are TRBV15 and TRBJ2-3; D is uncertain. This CDR3 has 16 amino acids. Germline V CDR1 and CDR2: LNHNV, YYDKDF (reference sequence). V lost 0 bases and J lost 2, with 12 bases in between. CDR3: CATSRDQAGFTDTQYF. The DNA of the CDR3 is TGTGCCACCAGCAGAGATCAAGCAGGATTCACAGATACGCAGTATTTT.